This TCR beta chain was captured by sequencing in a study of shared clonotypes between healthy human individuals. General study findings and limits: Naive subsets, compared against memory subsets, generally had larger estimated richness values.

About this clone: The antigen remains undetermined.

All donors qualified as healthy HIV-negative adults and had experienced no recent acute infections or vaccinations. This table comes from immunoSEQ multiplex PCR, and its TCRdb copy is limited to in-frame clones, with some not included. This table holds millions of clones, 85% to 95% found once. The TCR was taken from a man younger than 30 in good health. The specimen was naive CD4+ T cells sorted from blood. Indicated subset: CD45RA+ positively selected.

In DNA, the CDR3 is TGTGCCAGCACCCGGGGCTGGGGCACAGATACGCAGTATTTT. This encodes CASTRGWGTDTQYF. The rearrangement uses TRBV7-8 and TRBJ2-3, with D perhaps matching TRBD1 or TRBD2 (5 bases each). Trimming removed 7 bases at V and 1 base at J, with 12 bases between. CDR1 and CDR2 from the germline V gene are SGHVS and FQNEAQ. The CDR3 loop spans 14 amino acids.